The clone carrying this TCR beta chain occurred many times. The authors made TCR cDNA by 5'RACE template switching, adding a universal primer site and UMIs. Each CDR3 protein gets one entry after TCRdb re-called the 5' RACE reads with MiXCR. The table records a few hundred thousand distinct CDR3 sequences, approximately 10% of them present only once. The entry originates in a study of T cells after yellow fever vaccination. The germline CDR1 and CDR2 sequences are SQVTM and ANQGSEA. CDR3 length: 14 amino acids. V shed 7 bases and J shed 3 bases, with 19 bases lying between them. The sample consisted of CD4+ T cells sorted from PBMCs, taken 5 days after the yellow fever booster vaccination. The receptor's source is a man between 18 and 35 years old who received the YFV17D yellow fever vaccine. The chain uses TRBV29-1 and TRBJ2-7; TRBD2 might be the D (6 bases). The DNA for the CDR3 is TGCAGCGGTTGGAAGTCGGGGGAATTCTACGAGCAGTACGTC. Translated, it gives CSGWKSGEFYEQYV.